Following are 15 T cell receptor beta chains from one sample sequenced in a study of beta chain features in type 1 diabetes. These receptors are not linked to any known antigen. General study results and limits: Moderate but significant shortening of TCRB CDR3s was recorded in all four CD4+ subsets from Type 1 diabetes patients.

What was sequenced were expressed TCRB transcripts, since all of the isolated RNA had been reverse transcribed. This table comes from immunoSEQ multiplex PCR, and its TCRdb copy is limited to in-frame clones, with some not included. The table lists 400,000 or so clones, 8.5% to 10% of them singletons. The sample was central memory CD4+ T cells from blood. Receptor source: a man aged 25 to 45 with type 1 diabetes.

The chain employs TRBV6-1 and TRBJ1-1, with 8 bases fitting TRBD1. Germline V gene sequence: CDR1 MNHNS, CDR2 SASEGT. Germline trimming cut 4 bases from V and 5 bases from J; bases unmatched to any gene: 3. This CDR3 is built from 13 residues. CDR3 in DNA: TGTGCCAGCAGTGGGGACAGGAAGACTGAAGCTTTCTTT. It encodes CASSGDRKTEAFF.

The V and J genes are TRBV10-3 and TRBJ1-5, with D hard to call. The CDR3 length is 13 residues. The V end lost 2 bases, the J end lost 4 bases, and 6 bases lay between the germline ends. Looked up from germline, CDR1 is ENHRY and CDR2 is SYGVKD. CDR3 bases: TGTGCCATCAGTGAGATGGGGAATCAGCCCCAGCATTTT. This sequence encodes CAISEMGNQPQHF.

This clone has more than one count but fewer than ten. Here the CDR3 reads CASSYLQGVSTGELFF. The CDR3 coding sequence is TGTGCCAGCAGTTATCTACAGGGGGTGTCCACCGGGGAGCTGTTTTTT. The chain uses TRBV6-5 and TRBJ2-2, with 8 bases aligning to TRBD1. The length of the CDR3 is 16 residues. The germline V gene has CDR1 MNHEY and CDR2 SVGAGI. The V gene end was trimmed by 3 bases and the J gene end by 4 bases; junction bases not matched to a gene: 7.

The chain couples TRBV9 to TRBJ2-3, with D possibly TRBD2 on 5 matching bases. Germline assignment: CDR1 SGDLS and CDR2 YYNGEE. V gave up 0 bases and J gave up 0 bases, with 8 bases separating them. This CDR3 contains 15 residues. CDR3 nucleotides: TGTGCCAGCAGCGTAGGAGGGTATAGCACAGATACGCAGTATTTT. This codes for CASSVGGYSTDTQYF. Full variable domain (rest looked up from reference TRBV9 and TRBJ2-3): DSGVTQTPKHLITATGQRVTLRCSPRSGDLSVYWYQQSLDQGLQFLIQYYNGEERAKGNILERFSAQQFPDLHSELNLSSLELGDSALYFCASSVGGYSTDTQYFGPGTRLTVL.

This clone was found a few times. V is TRBV7-9 and J is TRBJ2-3; 7 positions match TRBD1. The CDR3 loop spans 18 amino acids. CDR1 is SEHNR and CDR2 is FQNEAQ in the germline V gene (reference sequence). Unmatched junction bases numbered 14, after V lost 1 base and J lost 4 bases. The CDR3 sequence: CASSLVTPGGPAADTQYF. In DNA, the CDR3 is TGTGCCAGCAGCTTAGTGACCCCAGGGGGACCTGCGGCAGATACGCAGTATTTT.

This clone showed up just a few times. The rearrangement links TRBV19 to TRBJ2-3, with D possibly TRBD2 on 6 matching bases. The CDR3 totals 14 residues. V lost 8 bases and J lost 1, with 13 bases in between. Germline V gene sequence: CDR1 LNHDA, CDR2 SQIVND (reference sequence). CDR3 protein: CASQSGEGTDTQYF. DNA for the CDR3: TGTGCCAGTCAATCGGGGGAGGGCACAGATACGCAGTATTTT.

This clone was detected only a few times. The chain uses TRBV29-1 and TRBJ1-2; D might be TRBD1 (6 bases). In germline, CDR1 is SQVTM, CDR2 ANQGSEA. V was trimmed by 8 bases and J by 7 bases, leaving 17 bases between them. This CDR3 contains 12 residues. The CDR3 loop is CSFSRGFSGYTF. In nucleotides, the CDR3 is TGCAGCTTTTCCAGGGGATTTAGTGGCTACACCTTC. The whole variable domain, remainder taken from reference TRBV29-1 and TRBJ1-2, is SAVISQKPSRDICQRGTSLTIQCQVDSQVTMMFWYRQQPGQSLTLIATANQGSEATYESGFVIDKFPISRPNLTFSTLTVSNMSPEDSSIYLCSFSRGFSGYTFGSGTRLTVV.

There are a few counts of this clone. V usage is TRBV6-5 and J usage is TRBJ2-7; D is unresolved. Germline assignment: CDR1 MNHEY and CDR2 SVGAGI. The length of the CDR3 is 15 residues. The ends were cut back, 0 bases at V and 4 bases at J, with 13 bases in the middle. CDR3 amino acids: CASSYSKSSPYEQYF. In DNA, the CDR3 is TGTGCCAGCAGTTACTCGAAATCTTCGCCTTACGAGCAGTACTTC.

This clone came up a few times. The chain has TRBV7-2 and TRBJ2-7, with 10 bases matching TRBD2. The V gene's germline CDR1 is SGHTA and CDR2 FQGNSA. V shed 3 bases, J shed 3 bases, and the junction held 11 bases outside the gene matches. The CDR3 runs 17 residues. CDR3 in DNA: TGTGCCAGCAGCTTCTCGGGGTCAGGACTAGCGGTCTACGAGCAGTACTTC. Translation gives CASSFSGSGLAVYEQYF.

This rearrangement joins TRBV7-9 to TRBJ1-3; 7 nucleotides align to TRBD1. The ends lost 0 bases at V and 4 bases at J; junction bases unmatched: 6. Germline V gene lookup returns CDR1 SEHNR and CDR2 FQNEAQ (reference sequence). The CDR3 has 16 amino acids. The CDR3 nucleotides read TGTGCCAGCAGCTTAGCTCAGACAGGGACGGGAAACACCATATATTTT. Protein product: CASSLAQTGTGNTIYF.

In this sample, this clone turned up a few times. The chain recombines TRBV6-1 with TRBJ2-2; D perhaps matches TRBD1 (6 bases). V was trimmed by 4 bases and J by 3 bases, leaving 12 bases between them. From germline, CDR1 is MNHNS and CDR2 SASEGT. The CDR3 runs to 15 residues. As DNA, the CDR3 is TGTGCCAGCAGTGCGGACAGTTTGTACACCGGGGAGCTGTTTTTT. It is translated as CASSADSLYTGELFF.

This clone came up a few times. The rearrangement joins TRBV18 to TRBJ2-1; D remains unclear. There are 15 residues in the CDR3. Germline V gene data show CDR1 as KGHSH and CDR2 as LQKENI. Trimming took 3 bases from V and 5 from J, leaving 14 bases between them. CDR3 nucleotide sequence: TGTGCCAGCTCACCCCGCGTGGTTGTGGACAATGAGCAGTTCTTC. It yields the protein CASSPRVVVDNEQFF.

This clone was counted only a few times. The chain is built from TRBV6-6 and TRBJ2-3; tentatively, D is TRBD2 (5 bases). This CDR3 spans 13 amino acids. Germline V gene lookup returns CDR1 MNHNY and CDR2 SVGAGI (reference sequence). V shed 6 bases and J shed 2 bases, with 9 bases lying between them. The CDR3 loop reads CASRRLLTDTQYF. CDR3 coding DNA: TGTGCCAGCAGAAGACTACTCACAGATACGCAGTATTTT.

This chain joins TRBV28 and TRBJ2-7; 7 bases fit TRBD1. V lost 6 bases, J lost 1 base, and 6 bases stayed unmatched. Germline V gene data show CDR1 as MDHEN and CDR2 as SYDVKM. This CDR3 comprises 14 residues. CDR3 in amino acids: CASRSGQSSYEQYF. The CDR3 region has the DNA TGTGCCAGCAGATCGGGACAGAGTTCCTACGAGCAGTACTTC.

The V and J genes are TRBV19 and TRBJ2-7; TRBD1 agrees at 9 bases. The V gene's germline CDR1 is LNHDA and CDR2 SQIVND (reference sequence). The CDR3 totals 15 residues. V shed 5 bases, J shed 3 bases, and the junction held 8 bases outside the gene matches. The DNA for the CDR3 is TGTGCCAGTAGTGCCCGGACAGGGGCCAGCTACGAGCAGTACTTC. Translating gives CASSARTGASYEQYF.